This T cell receptor beta chain was profiled in a study of blood T cell repertoires in COVID-19. At the level of the study: COVID-19 samples, acute and convalescent, were from the United States, Italy and Spain.

Method: immunoSEQ multiplex PCR; TCRdb's copy keeps in-frame clones and lacks some. In the table there are some 180,000 clones, roughly 80% of which are singletons. CDR1 and CDR2 from the germline V gene are SGHKS and YYEKEE (reference sequence). J was trimmed by 2 bases and V by 0 bases; bases with no gene match: 4. CDR3 length: 16 amino acids. The sequenced sample was PBMCs or T cells enriched from blood (not recorded which). This sequence was found in a man aged 60-69 years who had been exposed to COVID-19. The chain joins TRBV5-5 to TRBJ2-1, with 8 bases fitting TRBD2. The CDR3 sequence: CASSLGGGLAYNEQFF. In DNA, the CDR3 is TGTGCCAGCAGCTTGGGTGGGGGACTAGCCTACAATGAGCAGTTCTTC.